This TCR beta chain was sequenced for a study of blood T cell repertoires in COVID-19. Study background: Sites across the United States, Italy and Spain contributed samples from acute and convalescent COVID-19. T cells, B-cell-depleted T cells, or PBMCs provided the cDNA or gDNA that served as material.

Trimming took 1 base from V and 8 from J, leaving 11 bases between them. Germline CDR1 is KGHSH and CDR2 is LQKENI. The CDR3 is 14 residues long. In the original processing: Estimation of nucleated cell counts relied on the amplification of reference gene primers. Generated by immunoSEQ multiplex PCR, the TCRdb table keeps only in-frame clones and is missing some. For V, J and clone size, that table is used; D and trimming come from the DNA. The sample consists of about 240,000 clones, roughly nine tenths of them appearing once. This clone was observed a single time. This chain links TRBV18 with TRBJ1-4; D is uncertain. The origin of this receptor is a man aged 60-69 years who had recovered from COVID-19. Sequencing input: peripheral blood. CDR3 bases: TGTGCCAGCTCACCACGAGATCAACGGGAAAAACTGTTTTTT. Its protein product is CASSPRDQREKLFF.